These 25 T cell receptor beta chains originate from one sample sequenced in a study of blood T cell repertoires in COVID-19. Using immunoSEQ multiplex PCR, the repertoire was profiled, and TCRdb retains in-frame clones only, with some absent. The table lists 130,000 to 150,000 clones, about 79% of them singletons. Sequencing was carried out using peripheral blood. These receptors all come from a man aged 55 to 70 with active or convalescent COVID-19.

This clone was found a few times. The V call is TRBV19, the J call TRBJ2-1; TRBD2 matches 13 bases. Trimming took 5 bases from V and 6 from J; bases not matched to a gene: 4. There are 15 residues in the CDR3. Germline CDR1 and CDR2: LNHDA and SQIVND (reference sequence). The CDR3 region has the DNA TGTGCCAGTAGTGTCACTAGCGGGAGGGCCAATGAGCAGTTCTTC. Its protein product is CASSVTSGRANEQFF.

The V call is TRBV2, the J call TRBJ1-5, with TRBD1 identical over 11 bases. This CDR3 is built from 16 residues. The trim removed 7 bases at V and 4 bases at J, leaving 9 bases unmatched. Germline CDR1 is SNHLY and CDR2 is FYNNEI. CDR3 nucleotides: TGTGCCAGCAATAGCGGACAGGGGGCACGTAATCAGCCCCAGCATTTT. It codes for CASNSGQGARNQPQHF.

The chain links TRBV3-1 (or the pseudogene TRBV3-2) to TRBJ2-1; TRBD2 agrees at 8 bases. V shed 0 bases, J shed 6 bases, and the junction held 7 bases outside the gene matches. Germline CDR1 is LGHDT and CDR2 is YNNKEL (reference sequence). This CDR3 is built from 16 residues. The DNA of the CDR3 is TGTGCCAGCAGCCAAGATCAGCGGGAGAGAGGCAATGAGCAGTTCTTC. Its protein is CASSQDQRERGNEQFF.

This clone appeared a single time. V is TRBV28 and J is TRBJ1-1; perhaps TRBD1 as D (6 bases). This CDR3 is 15 amino acids long. Trimming cost V 3 bases and J 2 bases, with 13 bases left between them. CDR1 and CDR2 (germline): MDHEN, SYDVKM. CDR3 amino acids: CASSFSLGGNTEAFF. As DNA, the CDR3 is TGTGCCAGCAGTTTTAGTCTAGGGGGAAACACTGAAGCTTTCTTT.

This clone appeared once. The J gene is TRBJ2-7, the V gene TRBV12-3 or TRBV12-4, with 7 bases fitting TRBD1. The CDR3 contains 13 residues. Trimming took 6 bases from V and 3 from J; bases not matched to a gene: 5. CDR3 sequence reads: CASSWDSNYEQYF. The DNA for the CDR3 is TGTGCCAGCAGCTGGGACAGCAACTACGAGCAGTACTTC.

V usage is TRBV27 and J usage is TRBJ2-1; D might be TRBD2 (5 bases). The CDR3 length is 14 residues. V was cut by 3 bases and J by 2 bases, with 8 bases left in between. CDR1 and CDR2 (germline): MNHEY, SMNVEV (reference sequence). DNA for the CDR3: TGTGCCAGCAGTTTTGCCGGGGCCTACAATGAGCAGTTCTTC. This codes for CASSFAGAYNEQFF.

This clone has a single count. This chain joins TRBV9 and TRBJ1-2; D is uncertain. This CDR3 contains 13 residues. The germline V gene encodes CDR1 SGDLS and CDR2 YYNGEE. Between the trimmed V and J ends, which lost 0 bases and 7 bases, there was a span of 10 bases. CDR3 in amino acids: CASSVGETGGYTF. As DNA, the CDR3 is TGTGCCAGCAGCGTAGGGGAGACTGGTGGCTACACCTTC.

V is TRBV19 and J is TRBJ2-1; 7 bases are shared with TRBD1. The CDR3 covers 15 residues. In germline, CDR1 is LNHDA, CDR2 SQIVND (reference sequence). The ends lost 6 bases at V and 0 bases at J; junction bases unmatched: 5. This CDR3 is CASSLDRNSYNEQFF. The CDR3 bases are TGTGCCAGTAGCCTGGACAGGAACTCCTACAATGAGCAGTTCTTC.

This chain connects TRBV7-2 to TRBJ2-1, with TRBD2 identical over 9 bases. CDR1 is SGHTA and CDR2 is FQGNSA in the germline V gene. The ends lost 3 bases at V and 8 bases at J; junction bases unmatched: 5. The CDR3 sequence is 14 residues long. The CDR3 is CASSLVAGVDEQFF. CDR3 in DNA: TGTGCCAGCAGCTTGGTAGCGGGAGTCGATGAGCAGTTCTTC.

This clone was recorded only once. The rearrangement uses TRBV6-2 or TRBV6-3 and TRBJ2-5; a possible D gene is TRBD2 (6 bases). Germline V lookup: CDR1 MNHEY, CDR2 SVGEGT. The CDR3 is made up of 15 amino acids. V was trimmed by 5 bases and J by 4 bases, leaving 17 bases between them. The CDR3 spells CASSKKGTVRETQYF. The CDR3 nucleotides are TGTGCCAGCAGTAAGAAGGGGACTGTTAGAGAGACCCAGTACTTC.

V gene TRBV30 combines with J gene TRBJ2-4, with D maybe TRBD1 (5 bases). CDR1 and CDR2 (germline): GTSNPN, SVGIG (reference sequence). The CDR3 has 12 residues. Deletions cut 4 bases from V and 3 bases from J, with 7 bases between. CDR3 residues: CAWKGFKNIQYF. The DNA for the CDR3 is TGTGCCTGGAAGGGGTTCAAAAACATTCAGTACTTC.

On this clone: Sequence at one end of the junction differs from germline and may be a read error. V usage is TRBV5-4 and J usage is TRBJ2-2; 9 positions match TRBD1. Germline CDR1 reads SGHNT; CDR2 reads YYREEE (reference sequence). The CDR3 has 15 residues. The CDR3 loop reads CASNLDRGGTGELFF. DNA of the CDR3: TGTGCCAGCAACTTGGACAGGGGTGGCACCGGGGAGCTGTTTTTT.

The V and J genes are TRBV27 and TRBJ1-6; 8 nucleotides line up with TRBD1. Germline CDR1 and CDR2: MNHEY and SMNVEV (reference sequence). The trim removed 6 bases at V and 6 bases at J, leaving 13 bases unmatched. This CDR3 region has 17 residues. This CDR3 is CASSPWSLDRVNSPLHF. The CDR3 DNA sequence: TGTGCCAGCAGCCCCTGGTCTCTGGACAGGGTTAATTCACCCCTCCACTTT.

The rearrangement links TRBV5-1 to TRBJ2-1, with D maybe TRBD2 (5 bases). This CDR3 has 14 residues. V lost 4 bases and J lost 7, with 15 bases in between. The germline CDR1 and CDR2 sequences are SGHRS and YFSETQ. The CDR3 nucleotides are TGCGCCAGCAGCGCAGACCCCACGGGGAATGAGCAGTTCTTC. Its translation is CASSADPTGNEQFF.

J is TRBJ2-3 and V is TRBV3-1 (or the pseudogene TRBV3-2), with D possibly TRBD1 on 6 matching bases. V dropped 4 bases and J dropped 5 bases, with 13 bases sitting between them. The germline V gene encodes CDR1 LGHDT and CDR2 YNNKEL (reference sequence). This CDR3 contains 14 residues. As DNA, the CDR3 is TGTGCCAGCAGCCGAATGGGGGCAGGAGATACGCAGTATTTT. Translating it yields CASSRMGAGDTQYF.

The J gene is TRBJ2-2, the V gene TRBV6-5; 9 bases are a match to TRBD1. Germline V lookup: CDR1 MNHEY, CDR2 SVGAGI. The CDR3 totals 15 residues. With V trimmed by 4 bases and J by 4 bases, 4 bases remained unmatched. CDR3 region: CASSFDRGSTGELFF. The DNA for the CDR3 is TGTGCCAGCAGTTTCGACAGGGGGAGCACCGGGGAGCTGTTTTTT.

This clone was found once. The chain combines TRBV7-8 with TRBJ2-2, with 12 bases identical to TRBD2. V dropped 3 bases and J dropped 5; count of bases not matched to a gene: 1. Germline CDR1 and CDR2: SGHVS and FQNEAQ. This CDR3 is 15 amino acids long. The CDR3 region has the DNA TGTGCCAGCAGCTTCACTAGCGGGAGGACCGGGGAGCTGTTTTTT. Protein: CASSFTSGRTGELFF.

The V and J genes are TRBV11-3 and TRBJ2-7; TRBD2 matches at 9 bases. Germline V gene lookup returns CDR1 SGHNT and CDR2 YENEEA. With V trimmed by 3 bases and J by 2 bases, 5 bases remained unmatched. This CDR3 comprises 15 residues. CDR3 loop: CASSFSSSGTYEQYV. The CDR3 nucleotides read TGTGCCAGCAGCTTTAGTTCTAGCGGGACCTACGAGCAGTACGTC.

The rearrangement links TRBV11-2 to TRBJ2-4; maybe TRBD2 (6 bases). Deletions cut 5 bases from V and 0 bases from J, with 17 bases between. Germline CDR1 is SGHAT and CDR2 is FQNNGV. The CDR3 spans 17 residues. The CDR3 reads CASSPLYGGRAKNIQYF. The CDR3 DNA sequence: TGTGCCAGCAGCCCCCTCTACGGGGGTCGAGCCAAAAACATTCAGTACTTC.

Turning to this clone: One end of the junction does not line up with germline, which may come from a read error. The J gene is TRBJ2-3, the V gene TRBV7-7, with TRBD2 matching 7 bases. From germline, CDR1 is SSHAT and CDR2 FNYEAQ (reference sequence). The CDR3 is made up of 13 amino acids. CDR3 residues: CASSKLAWDTQYF. Here the CDR3 DNA reads TGTGCTAGCAGCAAACTAGCGTGGGATACGCAGTATTTT. The entire variable domain, with the rest obtained from reference TRBV7-7 and TRBJ2-3, is as follows: GAGVSQSPRYKVTKRGQDVTLRCDPISSHATLYWYQQALGQGPEFLTYFNYEAQPDKSGLPSDRFSAERPEGSISTLTIQRTEQRDSAMYRCASSKLAWDTQYFGPGTRLTVL.

This clone was counted a few times. V is TRBV2 and J is TRBJ2-7, with D tentatively TRBD2 (6 bases). Per germline, CDR1 SNHLY and CDR2 FYNNEI. This CDR3 has 12 residues. V was cut by 8 bases and J by 7 bases, with 15 bases left in between. CDR3 in amino acids: CASPSGGQEQYF. CDR3 nucleotides: TGTGCCAGCCCCTCCGGGGGTCAGGAGCAGTACTTC.

The V and J genes are TRBV13 and TRBJ1-2; 8 bases match TRBD1. This CDR3 region has 16 residues. Germline CDR1 and CDR2: PRHDT and FYEKMQ (reference sequence). Trimming cost V 5 bases and J 2 bases; bases outside gene matches: 10. This chain's CDR3 is CASSPRTGFRNYGYTF. The CDR3 DNA reads as TGTGCCAGCAGCCCTAGGACAGGGTTTAGGAACTATGGCTACACCTTC.

This clone has a single count. DNA for the CDR3: TGTGCCAGTAGATCCTCTGGGAAGGGAGTCGACGAGCAGTACTTC. Translated: CASRSSGKGVDEQYF. The V gene is TRBV19, the J gene TRBJ2-7; the D gene is possibly TRBD2 (5 bases). The V end lost 6 bases, the J end lost 5 bases, and 20 bases lay between the germline ends. Germline CDR1 is LNHDA and CDR2 is SQIVND (reference sequence). This CDR3 has 15 amino acids.

The count of this clone is one. V is TRBV13 and J is TRBJ2-1; TRBD1 matches at 9 bases. J gave up 13 bases and V 5 bases, and 9 bases lay outside the gene matches. CDR1 and CDR2 from the germline V gene are PRHDT and FYEKMQ (reference sequence). There are 13 residues in the CDR3. The CDR3 spells CASSVSRDRAQFF. Written as DNA, the CDR3 is TGTGCCAGCAGCGTCTCCCGGGACAGGGCCCAGTTCTTC.

This clone was counted a single time. The rearrangement joins TRBV19 to TRBJ1-1; no clear D. The CDR3 is made up of 12 amino acids. Germline CDR1 reads LNHDA; CDR2 reads SQIVND (reference sequence). Trimming stripped 8 bases from V and 0 bases from J, with 7 bases between. The CDR3 loop is CASEAMNTEAFF. DNA of the CDR3: TGTGCCAGTGAGGCGATGAACACTGAAGCTTTCTTT.